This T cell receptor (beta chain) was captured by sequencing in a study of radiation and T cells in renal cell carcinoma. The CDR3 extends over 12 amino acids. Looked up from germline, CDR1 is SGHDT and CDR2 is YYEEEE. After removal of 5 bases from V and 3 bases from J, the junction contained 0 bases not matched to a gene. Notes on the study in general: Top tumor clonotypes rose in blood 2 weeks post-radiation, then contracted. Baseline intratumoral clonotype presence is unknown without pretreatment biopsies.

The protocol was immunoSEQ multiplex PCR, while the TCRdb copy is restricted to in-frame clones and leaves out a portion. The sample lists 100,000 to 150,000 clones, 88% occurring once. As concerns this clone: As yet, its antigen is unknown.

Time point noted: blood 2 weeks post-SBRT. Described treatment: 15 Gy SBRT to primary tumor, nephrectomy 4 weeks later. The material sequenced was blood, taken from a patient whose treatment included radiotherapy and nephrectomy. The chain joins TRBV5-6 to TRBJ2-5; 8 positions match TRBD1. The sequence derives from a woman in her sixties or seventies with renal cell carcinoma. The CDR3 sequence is CASRDREETQYF. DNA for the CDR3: TGTGCCAGCAGGGACAGGGAAGAGACCCAGTACTTC.